This T cell receptor (beta chain) was obtained from a study of blood T cell repertoires in COVID-19. CDR3 length: 13 amino acids. Trimming stripped 8 bases from V and 7 bases from J, with 14 bases between. In its sample, this clone was seen once. Original methodology: From reference gene primer amplification, estimates of nucleated cell counts were derived. Profiled with immunoSEQ multiplex PCR; TCRdb holds only in-frame clones, not every one. D and trimming come from the DNA, and the V and J calls and clone size come from that table. The table includes roughly 380,000 clones, about 88% detected once.

J is TRBJ2-2 and V is TRBV12-3 or TRBV12-4; perhaps TRBD2 as D (5 bases). Sample: PBMCs or T cells enriched from blood (not recorded which). The TCR was taken from a woman aged 25 to 39 who had been exposed to COVID-19. This CDR3 is CASFRGFGGELFF. The DNA of the CDR3 is TGTGCCAGCTTCCGGGGATTTGGCGGGGAGCTGTTTTTT.